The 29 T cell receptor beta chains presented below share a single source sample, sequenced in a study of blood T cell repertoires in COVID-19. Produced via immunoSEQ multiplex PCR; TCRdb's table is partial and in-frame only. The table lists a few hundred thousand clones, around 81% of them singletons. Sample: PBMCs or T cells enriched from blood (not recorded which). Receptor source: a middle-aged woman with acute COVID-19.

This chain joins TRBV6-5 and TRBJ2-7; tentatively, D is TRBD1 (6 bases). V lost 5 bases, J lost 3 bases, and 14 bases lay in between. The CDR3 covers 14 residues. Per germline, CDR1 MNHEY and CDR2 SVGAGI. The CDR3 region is CASSPLTGNYEQYF. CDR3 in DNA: TGTGCCAGCAGTCCCTTGACAGGAAACTACGAGCAGTACTTC.

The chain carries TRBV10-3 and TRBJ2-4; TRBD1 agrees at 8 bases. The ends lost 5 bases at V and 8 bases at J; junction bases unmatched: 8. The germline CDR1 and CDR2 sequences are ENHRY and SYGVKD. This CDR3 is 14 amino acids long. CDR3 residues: CAISTGGQGYIQYF. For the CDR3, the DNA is TGTGCCATCAGTACAGGTGGACAGGGTTACATTCAGTACTTC.

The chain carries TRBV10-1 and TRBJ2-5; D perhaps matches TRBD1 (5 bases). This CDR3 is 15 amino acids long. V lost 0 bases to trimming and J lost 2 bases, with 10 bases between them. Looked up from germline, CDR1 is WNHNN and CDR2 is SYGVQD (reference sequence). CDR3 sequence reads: CASSESKTVQETQYF. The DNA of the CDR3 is TGCGCCAGCAGTGAGTCAAAGACAGTACAAGAGACCCAGTACTTC.

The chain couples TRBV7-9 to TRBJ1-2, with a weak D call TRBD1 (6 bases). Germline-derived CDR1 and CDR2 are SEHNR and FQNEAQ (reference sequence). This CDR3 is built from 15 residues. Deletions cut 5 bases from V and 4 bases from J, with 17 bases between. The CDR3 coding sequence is TGTGCCAGCAGCCCAACCAAGACAGGCTTCTATGGCTACACCTTC. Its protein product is CASSPTKTGFYGYTF.

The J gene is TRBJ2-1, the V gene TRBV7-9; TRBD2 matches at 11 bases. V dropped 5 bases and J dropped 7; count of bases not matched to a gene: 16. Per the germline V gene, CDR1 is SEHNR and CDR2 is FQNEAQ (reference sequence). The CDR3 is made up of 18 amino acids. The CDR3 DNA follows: TGTGCCAGCAGCCCTCTCCTGGATAGCGGGAGGGCGCGGAATGAGCAGTTCTTC. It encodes CASSPLLDSGRARNEQFF.

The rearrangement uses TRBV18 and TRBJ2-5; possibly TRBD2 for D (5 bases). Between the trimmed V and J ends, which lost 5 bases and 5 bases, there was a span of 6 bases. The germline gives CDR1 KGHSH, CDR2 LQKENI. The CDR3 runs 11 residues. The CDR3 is CASSSGETQYF. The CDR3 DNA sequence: TGTGCCAGCTCATCGGGGGAGACCCAGTACTTC.

This CDR3 reads CASSRQGNNSPLHF. For the CDR3, the DNA is TGTGCCAGCAGTCGACAGGGTAATAATTCACCCCTCCACTTT. V is TRBV19 and J is TRBJ1-6, with TRBD1 matching 7 bases. From germline, CDR1 is LNHDA and CDR2 SQIVND (reference sequence). Trimming removed 9 bases from V and 5 bases from J; junction bases left unmatched: 7. This CDR3 is built from 14 residues.

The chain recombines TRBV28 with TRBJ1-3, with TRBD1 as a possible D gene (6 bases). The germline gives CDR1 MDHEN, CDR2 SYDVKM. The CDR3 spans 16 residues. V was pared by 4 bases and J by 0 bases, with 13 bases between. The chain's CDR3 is CASSSGGGHSGNTIYF. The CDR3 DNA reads TGTGCCAGCAGTTCCGGCGGGGGGCACTCTGGAAACACCATATATTTT.

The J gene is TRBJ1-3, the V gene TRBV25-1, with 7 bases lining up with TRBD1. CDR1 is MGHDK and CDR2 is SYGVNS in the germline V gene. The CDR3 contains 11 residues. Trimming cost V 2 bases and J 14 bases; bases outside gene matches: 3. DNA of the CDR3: TGTGCCAGCAGTGAAGGACAGGCCGTATATTTT. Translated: CASSEGQAVYF.

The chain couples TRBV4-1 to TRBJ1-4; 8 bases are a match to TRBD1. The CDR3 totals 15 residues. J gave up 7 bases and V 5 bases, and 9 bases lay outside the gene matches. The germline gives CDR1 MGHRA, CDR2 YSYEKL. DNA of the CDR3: TGCGCCAGCAGCGGCCGACAGGGGCGGAGTGAAAAACTGTTTTTT. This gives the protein CASSGRQGRSEKLFF.

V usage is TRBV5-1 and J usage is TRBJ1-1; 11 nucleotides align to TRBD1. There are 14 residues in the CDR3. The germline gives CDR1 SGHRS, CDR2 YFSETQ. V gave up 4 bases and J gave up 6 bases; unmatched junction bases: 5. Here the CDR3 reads CASSPGQGASEAFF. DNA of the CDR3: TGCGCCAGCAGCCCAGGACAGGGGGCGTCTGAAGCTTTCTTT.

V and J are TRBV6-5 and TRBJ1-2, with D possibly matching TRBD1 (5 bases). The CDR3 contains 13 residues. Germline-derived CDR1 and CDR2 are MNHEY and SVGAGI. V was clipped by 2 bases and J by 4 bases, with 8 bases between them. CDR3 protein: CASSYVGPYGYTF. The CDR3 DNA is TGTGCCAGCAGTTACGTGGGGCCCTATGGCTACACCTTC.

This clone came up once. CDR3 sequence reads: CASSRGQGLGEQYF. The DNA of the CDR3 is TGTGCCAGCAGCCGAGGACAGGGGTTGGGCGAGCAGTACTTC. The chain carries TRBV7-6 and TRBJ2-7; TRBD1 aligns across 9 bases. The V gene end was trimmed by 5 bases and the J gene end by 6 bases; junction bases not matched to a gene: 8. The germline CDR1 and CDR2 sequences are SGHVS and FNYEAQ. The length of the CDR3 is 14 residues.

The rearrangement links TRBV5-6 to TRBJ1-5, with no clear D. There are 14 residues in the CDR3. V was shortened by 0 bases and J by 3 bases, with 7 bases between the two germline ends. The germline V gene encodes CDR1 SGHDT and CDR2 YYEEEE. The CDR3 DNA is TGTGCCAGCAGCTTGGGGCCGTTCAATCAGCCCCAGCATTTT. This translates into CASSLGPFNQPQHF.

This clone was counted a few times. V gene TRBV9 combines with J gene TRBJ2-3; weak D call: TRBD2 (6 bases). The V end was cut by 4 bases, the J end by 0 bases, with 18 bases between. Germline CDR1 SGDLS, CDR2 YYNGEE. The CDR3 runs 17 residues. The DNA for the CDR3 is TGTGCCAGCAGCCCCCGGGGAGGAATACCTAGCACAGATACGCAGTATTTT. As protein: CASSPRGGIPSTDTQYF.

The chain's CDR3 is CATSDETGPQHF. The CDR3 coding sequence is TGTGCCACCAGTGATGAGACAGGGCCCCAGCATTTT. The J gene is TRBJ1-5, the V gene TRBV24-1; possibly TRBD1 for D (6 bases). The germline V gene encodes CDR1 KGHDR and CDR2 SFDVKD. Trimming removed 3 bases at V and 9 bases at J, with 8 bases between. This CDR3 region has 12 residues.

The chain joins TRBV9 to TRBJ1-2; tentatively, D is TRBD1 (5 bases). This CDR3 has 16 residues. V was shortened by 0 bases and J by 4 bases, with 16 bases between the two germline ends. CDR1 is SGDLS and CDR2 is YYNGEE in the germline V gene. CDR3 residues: CASSVEASGYAYGYTF. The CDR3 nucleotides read TGTGCCAGCAGCGTAGAAGCTTCAGGGTATGCCTATGGCTACACCTTC. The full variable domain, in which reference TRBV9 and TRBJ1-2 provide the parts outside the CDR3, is DSGVTQTPKHLITATGQRVTLRCSPRSGDLSVYWYQQSLDQGLQFLIQYYNGEERAKGNILERFSAQQFPDLHSELNLSSLELGDSALYFCASSVEASGYAYGYTFGSGTRLTVV.

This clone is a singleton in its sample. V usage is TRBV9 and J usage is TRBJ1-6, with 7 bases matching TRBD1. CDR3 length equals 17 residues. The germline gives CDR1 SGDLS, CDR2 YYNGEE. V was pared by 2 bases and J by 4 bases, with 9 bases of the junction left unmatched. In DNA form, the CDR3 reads TGTGCCAGCAGCGTCCTCGCAGACAGGGCGTATAATTCACCCCTCCACTTT. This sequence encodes CASSVLADRAYNSPLHF.

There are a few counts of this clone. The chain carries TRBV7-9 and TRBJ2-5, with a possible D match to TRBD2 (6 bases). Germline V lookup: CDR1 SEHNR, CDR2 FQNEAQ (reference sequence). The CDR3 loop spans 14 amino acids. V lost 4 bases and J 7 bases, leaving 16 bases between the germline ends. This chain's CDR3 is CASSSGLSLGTQYF. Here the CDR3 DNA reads TGTGCCAGCAGCTCAGGACTAAGTTTAGGGACCCAGTACTTC.

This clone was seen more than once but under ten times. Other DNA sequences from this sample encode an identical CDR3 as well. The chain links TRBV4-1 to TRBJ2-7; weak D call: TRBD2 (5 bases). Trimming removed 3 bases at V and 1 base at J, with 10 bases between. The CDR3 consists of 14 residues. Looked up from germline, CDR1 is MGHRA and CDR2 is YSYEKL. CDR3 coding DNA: TGCGCCAGCAGCCAGGACTCGCATTCCTACGAGCAGTACTTC. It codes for CASSQDSHSYEQYF.

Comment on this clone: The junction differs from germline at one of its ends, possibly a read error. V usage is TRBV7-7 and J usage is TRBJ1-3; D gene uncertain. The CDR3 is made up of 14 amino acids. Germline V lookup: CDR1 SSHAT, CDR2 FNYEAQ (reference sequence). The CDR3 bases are TGTGCTAGCAGCTTAGATAGCTCTGGAAACACCATATATTTT. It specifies CASSLDSSGNTIYF.

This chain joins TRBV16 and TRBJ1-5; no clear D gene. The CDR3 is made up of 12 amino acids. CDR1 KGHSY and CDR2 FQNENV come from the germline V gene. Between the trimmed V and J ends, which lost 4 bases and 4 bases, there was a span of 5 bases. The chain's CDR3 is CASSPPNQPQHF. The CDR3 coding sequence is TGTGCCAGCAGCCCCCCGAATCAGCCCCAGCATTTT.

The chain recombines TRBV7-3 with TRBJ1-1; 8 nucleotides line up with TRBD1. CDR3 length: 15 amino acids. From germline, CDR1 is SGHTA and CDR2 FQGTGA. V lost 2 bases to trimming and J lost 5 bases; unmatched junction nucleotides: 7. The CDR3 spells CASSLLQGVSTEAFF. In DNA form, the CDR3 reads TGTGCCAGCAGCTTACTACAGGGGGTGTCGACTGAAGCTTTCTTT.

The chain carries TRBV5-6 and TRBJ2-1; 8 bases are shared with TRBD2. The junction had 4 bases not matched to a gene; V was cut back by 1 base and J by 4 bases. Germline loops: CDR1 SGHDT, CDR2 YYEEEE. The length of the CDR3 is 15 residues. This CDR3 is CASSLLTSGYNEQFF. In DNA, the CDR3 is TGTGCCAGCAGCTTGTTAACTAGCGGTTACAATGAGCAGTTCTTC.

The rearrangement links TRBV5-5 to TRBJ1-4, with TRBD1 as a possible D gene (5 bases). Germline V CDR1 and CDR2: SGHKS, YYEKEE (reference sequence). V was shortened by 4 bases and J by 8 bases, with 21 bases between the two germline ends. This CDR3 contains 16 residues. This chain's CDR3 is CASSRLLSSGLEKLFF. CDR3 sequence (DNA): TGTGCCAGCAGCCGCTTACTCTCTTCAGGGTTAGAAAAACTGTTTTTT.

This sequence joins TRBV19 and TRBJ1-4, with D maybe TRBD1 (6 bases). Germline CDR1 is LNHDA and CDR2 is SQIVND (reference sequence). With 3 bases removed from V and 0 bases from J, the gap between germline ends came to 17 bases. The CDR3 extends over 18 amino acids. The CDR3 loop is CASSMGQGTSPTNEKLFF. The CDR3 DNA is TGTGCCAGTAGTATGGGGCAGGGGACCTCACCAACTAATGAAAAACTGTTTTTT. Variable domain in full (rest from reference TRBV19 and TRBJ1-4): DGGITQSPKYLFRKEGQNVTLSCEQNLNHDAMYWYRQDPGQGLRLIYYSQIVNDFQKGDIAEGYSVSREKKESFPLTVTSAQKNPTAFYLCASSMGQGTSPTNEKLFFGSGTQLSVL.

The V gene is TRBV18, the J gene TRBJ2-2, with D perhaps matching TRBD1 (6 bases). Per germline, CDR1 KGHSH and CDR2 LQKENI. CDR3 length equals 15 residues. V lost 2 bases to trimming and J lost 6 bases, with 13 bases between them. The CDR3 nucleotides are TGTGCCAGCTCACCATCGGGACAATTGCCCGGGGAGCTGTTTTTT. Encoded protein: CASSPSGQLPGELFF.

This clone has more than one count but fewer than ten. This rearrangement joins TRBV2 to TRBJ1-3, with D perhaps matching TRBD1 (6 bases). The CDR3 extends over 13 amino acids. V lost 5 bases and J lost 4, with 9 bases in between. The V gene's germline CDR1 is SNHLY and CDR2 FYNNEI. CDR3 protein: CASSRTAGNTIYF. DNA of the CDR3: TGTGCCAGCAGTCGGACAGCCGGAAACACCATATATTTT.

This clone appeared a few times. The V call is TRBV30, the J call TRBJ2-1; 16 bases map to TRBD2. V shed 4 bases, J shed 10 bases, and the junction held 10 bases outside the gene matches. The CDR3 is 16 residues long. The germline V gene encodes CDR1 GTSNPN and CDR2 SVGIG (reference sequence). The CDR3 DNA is TGTGCCTGGACTAAAGGGACTAGCGGGAGGGTTCGAGAGCAGTTCTTC. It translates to CAWTKGTSGRVREQFF.